This T cell receptor beta chain is from a study of shared clonotypes between healthy human individuals. Study observations and caveats: Compared with clonotypes that all four donors shared, non-shared clonotypes had lower generation probabilities. Donor scarcity curtailed the genetic and exposure-history diversity represented herein.

About this clone: What it binds is not known.

The assay used deep level. Profiling relied on immunoSEQ multiplex PCR, and the TCRdb table lists in-frame clones only, not all of them. Found here are 2 million to 2.5 million clones, 93% of them singletons; the top ten hold 0.36%. There were only Caucasian adults among the donors, and all lived in Nashville, Tennessee. Germline CDR1 is MDHEN and CDR2 is SYDVKM. The CDR3 spans 16 residues. V lost 6 bases and J lost 1, with 16 bases in between. The sample was naive CD4+ T cells from PBMCs. The subset here: CD45RA+ positively selected. This TCR was recovered from a man between 18 and 35 years old in good health. Some clones in this sample may be carry-over from other donors' samples. This chain connects TRBV28 to TRBJ2-1, with D possibly being TRBD2 (7 bases). As DNA, the CDR3 is TGTGCCAGCAGCACCCGAGGGGGGGTTTCCTACAATGAGCAGTTCTTC. It translates to CASSTRGGVSYNEQFF.